The 6 T cell receptor beta chains below all came from one sample that was sequenced in a study of T cell clusters in autoimmune cytopenias. TRB amplification used approximately 250 ng of peripheral blood genomic DNA. TRB was amplified by touch-down multiplex PCR, primer pools A and B combined. For each CDR3 protein, TCRdb gives one entry from its re-call of the multiplex PCR reads, without DNA. The sample has about 4,200 distinct CDR3 sequences; the top ten hold about 20%. These sequences were also reported in another study, on T cell repertoires in aging, cancer and after chemotherapy.

Sequences were obtained from peripheral blood. The source of these receptors is a human donor in good health.

The rearrangement joins TRBV20-1 to TRBJ2-3; checking the TCRdb D call of TRBD1 is not possible without DNA. This CDR3 is 15 amino acids long. Looked up from germline, CDR1 is DFQATT and CDR2 is SNEGSKA (reference sequence). This chain's CDR3 is CSATGTGAGTDTQYF.

The CDR3 region is CASSLRLGATRGYTF. J is TRBJ1-2 and V is TRBV7-2; the D call from TCRdb, TRBD1, cannot be confirmed without DNA. Looked up from germline, CDR1 is SGHTA and CDR2 is FQGNSA. The CDR3 has 15 residues.

This clonotype is deemed medium-sized (0.01 to 0.1%) by its frequency. The chain employs TRBV6-5 and TRBJ1-2. Germline assignment: CDR1 MNHEY and CDR2 SVGAGI. This CDR3 spans 11 amino acids. CDR3 amino acids: CASSRGHGYTF.

In terms of frequency, this clonotype is medium-sized. J is TRBJ2-1 and V is TRBV29-1; lacking DNA, the TRBD2 call made by TCRdb goes unchecked. Germline V gene data show CDR1 as SQVTM and CDR2 as ANQGSEA. The CDR3 spans 15 residues. CDR3 protein: CSASGGVDRYNEQFF.

In terms of frequency, this clonotype is medium-sized. CDR3 residues: CSAQTAFDTEAFF. This chain links TRBV29-1 with TRBJ1-1. The CDR3 loop spans 13 amino acids. Germline lookup yields CDR1 SQVTM and CDR2 ANQGSEA.

The chain carries TRBV20-1 and TRBJ2-2; the D gene TCRdb calls, TRBD1, cannot be checked with no DNA. CDR3 size: 12 residues. Germline lookup yields CDR1 DFQATT and CDR2 SNEGSKA (reference sequence). The CDR3 sequence is CSARQGAGELFF.